The source of this TCR beta chain is a study of T cell repertoires in cytomegalovirus infection. Findings and limits, study-wide: It was HLA-C-restricted CMV-specific TCR beta clonotypes that dominated the response ex vivo. Cumulative public TCR beta family frequency identified carriers of CMV plus the relevant HLA.

V lost 4 bases, J lost 8 bases, and 5 bases stayed unmatched. CDR3 size: 14 residues. CDR1 is SGHNT, CDR2 YYREEE, per germline (reference sequence). There are many counts of this clonotype. Antigen unknown. TCRdb fed the reads into MiXCR, producing one record per CDR3 protein. Of approximately 500,000 distinct CDR3 sequences detected, about 10% appear once; the ten largest clones hold around 9.6%. Sequenced sample: PBMCs. The chain recombines TRBV5-4 with TRBJ2-1; 11 bases fit TRBD2. This clonotype was sampled from a human donor in good health (CMV status not recorded). Some clones in this sample may be carry-over from other donors' samples. The CDR3 loop is CASSVSGRGDEQFF. Written as DNA, the CDR3 is TGTGCCAGCAGCGTTAGCGGGAGGGGTGATGAGCAGTTCTTC.